These 19 T cell receptor beta chains came from one sample sequenced in a study of cytomegalovirus exposure and HLA in healthy donors. The PCR made use of 60 Vbeta and 13 Jbeta primers. The method was immunoSEQ multiplex PCR; TCRdb's version includes in-frame clones alone and lacks a portion of them. The sample comprises around 110,000 clones, over 55% of which are singletons, and over 2.5% rests with the top ten. The sample taken for sequencing was PBMCs. These receptors were obtained from a female donor in good health and CMV-seronegative.

This clone occurred once. This chain links TRBV7-2 with TRBJ2-1; 10 bases are a match to TRBD1. V lost 4 bases to trimming and J lost 3 bases; unmatched junction nucleotides: 3. The CDR3 spans 15 residues. Germline values: CDR1 SGHTA, CDR2 FQGNSA. This chain's CDR3 is CASSSGQGSYNEQFF. CDR3 nucleotides: TGTGCCAGCAGCTCGGGACAGGGGAGCTACAATGAGCAGTTCTTC.

The chain employs TRBV28 and TRBJ2-3; 10 bases fit TRBD1. The CDR3 is made up of 16 amino acids. V lost 5 bases to trimming and J lost 1 base; unmatched junction nucleotides: 6. Germline CDR1 is MDHEN and CDR2 is SYDVKM. CDR3 region: CASSPWDRGGTDTQYF. CDR3 coding DNA: TGTGCCAGCAGTCCCTGGGACAGGGGAGGCACAGATACGCAGTATTTT.

A note on this clone: The sample has other DNA sequences that encode this CDR3 too. V is TRBV5-1 and J is TRBJ2-3; TRBD1 agrees at 8 bases. The CDR3 spans 14 residues. The V gene's germline CDR1 is SGHRS and CDR2 YFSETQ. The V and J ends lost 4 bases and 1 base, in that order; junction bases with no gene match: 2. Here the CDR3 DNA reads TGCGCCAGCAGCCCGGGACAGGGCACAGATACGCAGTATTTT. Protein sequence: CASSPGQGTDTQYF.

DNA for the CDR3: TGCGCCAGCAGCCAAGATCGGACAGGGGGCTCCTACGAGCAGTACTTC. Translating it yields CASSQDRTGGSYEQYF. The chain couples TRBV4-3 to TRBJ2-7; 10 positions match TRBD1. The CDR3 is made up of 16 amino acids. In germline, CDR1 is LGHNA, CDR2 YSLEER. V shed 0 bases and J 0 bases; nucleotides not matched to a gene: 2.

The chain links TRBV18 to TRBJ1-1; TRBD1 aligns across 8 bases. V lost 6 bases to trimming and J lost 5 bases; unmatched junction nucleotides: 5. The length of the CDR3 is 13 residues. Germline CDR1 and CDR2: KGHSH and LQKENI. The chain's CDR3 is CASSTTGDTEAFF. The DNA for the CDR3 is TGTGCCAGCTCGACGACAGGGGATACTGAAGCTTTCTTT.

The chain carries TRBV5-1 and TRBJ1-2; D is undetermined. The CDR3 length is 13 residues. Trimming took 6 bases from V and 2 from J, leaving 11 bases between them. The germline gives CDR1 SGHRS, CDR2 YFSETQ. The CDR3 is CASTWGGNYGYTF. The CDR3 DNA reads as TGCGCCAGCACATGGGGAGGAAACTATGGCTACACCTTC.

This clone appeared a single time. The J gene is TRBJ2-3, the V gene TRBV4-1; D is ambiguous. The V and J ends lost 2 bases and 3 bases respectively, with 12 bases between them. There are 15 residues in the CDR3. Germline V gene data show CDR1 as MGHRA and CDR2 as YSYEKL. This chain's CDR3 is CASSQPLVTTDTQYF. CDR3 bases: TGCGCCAGCAGCCAACCTCTAGTTACAACAGATACGCAGTATTTT.

The genes are TRBV5-5 and TRBJ2-1; TRBD2 matches at 9 bases. Germline CDR1 reads SGHKS; CDR2 reads YYEKEE (reference sequence). The CDR3 has 15 amino acids. Trimming took 4 bases from V and 8 from J; bases not matched to a gene: 10. The CDR3 region has the DNA TGTGCCAGCAGCCCGATCGGGCGGGAGGGCTATGAGCAGTTCTTC. Translated, it gives CASSPIGREGYEQFF. Full variable domain (rest looked up from reference TRBV5-5 and TRBJ2-1): DAGVTQSPTHLIKTRGQQVTLRCSPISGHKSVSWYQQVLGQGPQFIFQYYEKEERGRGNFPDRFSARQFPNYSSELNVNALLLGDSALYLCASSPIGREGYEQFFGPGTRLTVL.

This chain uses TRBV27 with TRBJ2-7, with TRBD1 identical over 7 bases. V gave up 0 bases and J gave up 2 bases; unmatched junction bases: 4. Germline V CDR1 and CDR2: MNHEY, SMNVEV (reference sequence). The CDR3 extends over 15 amino acids. CDR3 bases: TGTGCCAGCAGTTTATCCTCGACAGGGACCTACGAGCAGTACTTC. Its translation: CASSLSSTGTYEQYF.

The chain joins TRBV7-3 to TRBJ1-1, with 8 bases aligning to TRBD1. The ends lost 4 bases at V and 4 bases at J; junction bases unmatched: 5. Per germline, CDR1 SGHTA and CDR2 FQGTGA. The CDR3 sequence is 14 residues long. CDR3 sequence: CASSSGGAGTEAFF. As DNA, the CDR3 is TGTGCCAGCAGCTCAGGGGGCGCGGGCACTGAAGCTTTCTTT.

The chain recombines TRBV28 with TRBJ2-7; D might be TRBD2 (6 bases). The CDR3 has 14 amino acids. The V gene lost 6 bases and the J gene lost 1 base, with 13 bases spanning the gap. Germline CDR1 reads MDHEN; CDR2 reads SYDVKM. The CDR3 loop reads CASRGGLLSYEQYF. The CDR3 DNA reads as TGTGCCAGCAGGGGGGGACTCTTATCCTACGAGCAGTACTTC.

The rearrangement links TRBV5-1 to TRBJ2-3, with 12 bases aligning to TRBD2. This CDR3 region has 15 residues. Per germline, CDR1 SGHRS and CDR2 YFSETQ. The trim removed 7 bases at V and 3 bases at J, leaving 6 bases unmatched. The chain's CDR3 is CASRLAGEGTDTQYF. The CDR3 DNA reads TGCGCCAGCCGACTAGCGGGAGAAGGTACAGATACGCAGTATTTT.

The V gene is TRBV27, the J gene TRBJ2-1; TRBD2 aligns across 9 bases. CDR1 and CDR2 from the germline V gene are MNHEY and SMNVEV (reference sequence). Trimming at V came to 2 bases and at J to 5 bases, leaving 7 bases not matched to a gene. The CDR3 covers 16 residues. As DNA, the CDR3 is TGTGCCAGCAGTTTAAGGGCGGGAGGGCGGGACAATGAGCAGTTCTTC. It is translated as CASSLRAGGRDNEQFF.

V is TRBV18 and J is TRBJ2-7; maybe TRBD2 (5 bases). Looked up from germline, CDR1 is KGHSH and CDR2 is LQKENI. This CDR3 region has 12 residues. Trimming shortened V by 6 bases and J by 4 bases, and 10 bases separated the two germline ends. CDR3 sequence (DNA): TGTGCCAGCTCCGGACTCGGATACGAGCAGTACTTC. This gives the protein CASSGLGYEQYF.

This rearrangement joins TRBV7-9 to TRBJ2-1, with 8 bases fitting TRBD2. Per germline, CDR1 SEHNR and CDR2 FQNEAQ (reference sequence). This CDR3 spans 15 amino acids. V lost 0 bases, J lost 3 bases, and 1 base stayed unmatched. As DNA, the CDR3 is TGTGCCAGCAGCTTAGCGGGACTAGGCTACAATGAGCAGTTCTTC. This codes for CASSLAGLGYNEQFF. Using reference TRBV7-9 and TRBJ2-1 for the parts outside the CDR3, the full variable domain is DTGVSQNPRHKITKRGQNVTFRCDPISEHNRLYWYRQTLGQGPEFLTYFQNEAQLEKSRLLSDRFSAERPKGSFSTLEIQRTEQGDSAMYLCASSLAGLGYNEQFFGPGTRLTVL.

The V and J genes are TRBV7-6 and TRBJ2-1; D is perhaps TRBD1 (5 bases). This CDR3 is built from 15 residues. The germline V gene has CDR1 SGHVS and CDR2 FNYEAQ. Trimming removed 3 bases at V and 8 bases at J, with 17 bases between. The CDR3 nucleotides read TGTGCCAGCAGCTTTTTCAACTCACAAGGGGATGAGCAGTTCTTC. Translated, it gives CASSFFNSQGDEQFF.

V gene TRBV5-8 combines with J gene TRBJ1-4; D is perhaps TRBD1 (6 bases). V lost 5 bases and J lost 8, with 16 bases in between. The CDR3 sequence is 14 residues long. Looked up from germline, CDR1 is SGHTS and CDR2 is YDEGEE. CDR3 coding DNA: TGTGCCAGCAGTCACAGGGAAGGCGGCGAAAAACTGTTTTTT. This encodes CASSHREGGEKLFF.

This clone was observed a handful of times. V is TRBV28 and J is TRBJ1-2; 9 bases are shared with TRBD1. The V and J ends lost 7 bases and 8 bases, in that order; junction bases with no gene match: 20. The CDR3 is 17 amino acids. Germline values: CDR1 MDHEN, CDR2 SYDVKM. The CDR3 nucleotides are TGTGCCAGCACCGTGTCCCCCCACAGGGGGCCGAGTCGAGGCTACACCTTC. Translating it yields CASTVSPHRGPSRGYTF.

V and J are TRBV7-3 and TRBJ2-5, with D uncertain. The CDR3 consists of 13 residues. Germline V gene lookup returns CDR1 SGHTA and CDR2 FQGTGA. Trimming removed 2 bases from V and 9 bases from J, with 13 bases in between. The CDR3 DNA sequence: TGTGCCAGCAGCTTATTTAAACGACACCCCCAGTACTTC. It yields the protein CASSLFKRHPQYF. The full variable domain, rest sourced from reference TRBV7-3 and TRBJ2-5, is GAGVSQTPSNKVTEKGKYVELRCDPISGHTALYWYRQSLGQGPEFLIYFQGTGAADDSGLPNDRFFAVRPEGSVSTLKIQRTERGDSAVYLCASSLFKRHPQYFGPGTRLLVL.